The 24 T cell receptor beta chains below were found in one sample sequenced in a study of vaccination effects on CD4 cells after COVID-19. Profiled with immunoSEQ multiplex PCR; TCRdb holds only in-frame clones, not every one. The sample comprises about 66,000 clones, approximately 80% of which are singletons, and around 2.5% rests with the top ten. No antigen has been assigned to these receptors. Subsequent to a culture period of approximately 11 days, CD4+ T cells were isolated. Vaccination of participants consisted of two doses of either the BNT162b2 or mRNA-1273 vaccine. The material sequenced was CD4+ T cells from PBMCs cultured without peptide, taken after COVID-19 vaccination. The receptors were sampled from a human donor who received a COVID-19 vaccine.

The V and J genes are TRBV29-1 and TRBJ2-5; TRBD1 matches at 9 bases. After removal of 4 bases from V and 5 bases from J, the junction contained 11 bases not matched to a gene. Germline CDR1 reads SQVTM; CDR2 reads ANQGSEA. The CDR3 extends over 15 amino acids. Here the CDR3 reads CSVAHAGQGSETQYF. The CDR3 coding sequence is TGCAGCGTTGCCCACGCGGGACAGGGCTCGGAGACCCAGTACTTC.

The V call is TRBV2, the J call TRBJ2-5, with 8 nucleotides matching TRBD2. Germline V gene sequence: CDR1 SNHLY, CDR2 FYNNEI. The CDR3 length is 15 residues. J was trimmed by 5 bases and V by 0 bases; bases with no gene match: 5. In nucleotides, the CDR3 is TGTGCCAGCAGTGAAGCTAGCGGGGTCAGGGAGACCCAGTACTTC. Translation gives CASSEASGVRETQYF.

The CDR3, as DNA: TGTGCCAGCAGCCACACAGGGGGCAGAGGCTACACCTTC. As protein: CASSHTGGRGYTF. The rearrangement uses TRBV11-3 and TRBJ1-2, with TRBD1 matching 9 bases. The CDR3 totals 13 residues. CDR1 is SGHNT and CDR2 is YENEEA in the germline V gene. The V segment lost 5 bases and the J segment 8 bases; nucleotides outside the gene matches: 6. The full variable domain, rest sourced from reference TRBV11-3 and TRBJ1-2, is EAGVVQSPRYKIIEKKQPVAFWCNPISGHNTLYWYLQNLGQGPELLIRYENEEAVDDSQLPKDRFSAERLKGVDSTLKIQPAELGDSAVYLCASSHTGGRGYTFGSGTRLTVV.

This chain connects TRBV18 to TRBJ1-3; a possible D gene is TRBD1 (5 bases). This CDR3 comprises 15 residues. The germline gives CDR1 KGHSH, CDR2 LQKENI. Trimming stripped 1 base from V and 3 bases from J, with 10 bases between. Here the CDR3 DNA reads TGTGCCAGCTCACCACGAGGGGTGGATGGAAACACCATATATTTT. It specifies CASSPRGVDGNTIYF.

V and J are TRBV19 and TRBJ2-6; a weak D match, TRBD2 (7 bases). V lost 6 bases and J 0 bases, leaving 21 bases between the germline ends. This CDR3 is 19 amino acids long. From germline, CDR1 is LNHDA and CDR2 SQIVND (reference sequence). CDR3 nucleotide sequence: TGTGCCAGTAGCTATCGTCGGGGGGCCAAACGCTCTGGGGCCAACGTCCTGACTTTC. Amino acid sequence: CASSYRRGAKRSGANVLTF.

This clone has only a few counts. This chain links TRBV3-1 (or the pseudogene TRBV3-2) with TRBJ1-1; 7 positions agree with TRBD1. The V and J ends lost 1 base and 6 bases, in that order; junction bases with no gene match: 8. Germline V gene sequence: CDR1 LGHDT, CDR2 YNNKEL (reference sequence). The length of the CDR3 is 15 residues. The CDR3 region has the DNA TGTGCCAGCAGCCAAGTCCGACAGGGATTCCCTGAAGCTTTCTTT. It is translated as CASSQVRQGFPEAFF.

The rearrangement links TRBV6-6 to TRBJ1-2; 10 bases match TRBD1. This CDR3 has 15 residues. Trimming took 5 bases from V and 5 from J; bases not matched to a gene: 8. Germline CDR1 MNHNY, CDR2 SVGAGI (reference sequence). For the CDR3, the DNA is TGTGCCAGCAGTGGGGGGACAGGGGTTCCTTATGGCTACACCTTC. This translates into CASSGGTGVPYGYTF.

The V and J genes are TRBV6-2 or TRBV6-3 and TRBJ1-1; unclear D gene. The CDR3 runs to 11 residues. V gave up 4 bases and J gave up 2 bases, with 2 bases separating them. The germline CDR1 and CDR2 sequences are MNHEY and SVGEGT. The CDR3 here is CASSSNTEAFF. The CDR3 region has the DNA TGTGCCAGCAGTTCCAACACTGAAGCTTTCTTT.

The DNA for the CDR3 is TGTGCCACCATGCACAGGGGCCGAGAGACCCAGTACTTC. Translating gives CATMHRGRETQYF. The chain combines TRBV9 with TRBJ2-5; 7 nucleotides match TRBD1. V shed 9 bases, J shed 4 bases, and the junction held 9 bases outside the gene matches. CDR1 is SGDLS, CDR2 YYNGEE, per germline. The CDR3 loop spans 13 amino acids.

The genes are TRBV6-6 and TRBJ1-5; D is possibly TRBD1 (5 bases). Germline V gene lookup returns CDR1 MNHNY and CDR2 SVGAGI (reference sequence). This CDR3 is built from 16 residues. V lost 6 bases, J lost 3 bases, and 18 bases lay in between. The DNA of the CDR3 is TGTGCCAGCAGCCCCCCGCGGGACCGAAACAATCAGCCCCAGCATTTT. Amino acid sequence: CASSPPRDRNNQPQHF.

This chain connects TRBV25-1 to TRBJ1-4; D might be TRBD1 (5 bases). Germline CDR1 is MGHDK and CDR2 is SYGVNS. Trimming removed 1 base from V and 4 bases from J, with 10 bases in between. The CDR3 sequence is 15 residues long. The CDR3 nucleotides are TGTGCCAGCAGTGAATCGACAGTGCATAATGAAAAACTGTTTTTT. Protein sequence: CASSESTVHNEKLFF.

The gene calls are TRBV7-9 and TRBJ1-2; a weak D match, TRBD1 (5 bases). This CDR3 has 16 amino acids. Germline loops: CDR1 SEHNR, CDR2 FQNEAQ (reference sequence). With 1 base removed from V and 2 bases from J, the gap between germline ends came to 14 bases. The CDR3 DNA sequence: TGTGCCAGCAGCTTAGTGGTTCCGGCAGGGAACTATGGCTACACCTTC. Amino acids: CASSLVVPAGNYGYTF.

The chain joins TRBV28 to TRBJ2-1, with D perhaps TRBD1 (5 bases). The CDR3 extends over 15 amino acids. The V end lost 4 bases, the J end lost 2 bases, and 12 bases lay between the germline ends. Germline CDR1 is MDHEN and CDR2 is SYDVKM. The CDR3 DNA is TGTGCCAGCAGTTCGGCATTGACAGCCTACAATGAGCAGTTCTTC. Its protein is CASSSALTAYNEQFF.

V and J are TRBV5-8 and TRBJ1-1; D unresolved. Germline V gene lookup returns CDR1 SGHTS and CDR2 YDEGEE. This CDR3 is 11 amino acids long. V lost 2 bases and J lost 8, with 7 bases in between. The CDR3 bases are TGTGCCAGCAGCTTAGGGAGGGAAGCTTTCTTT. It translates to CASSLGREAFF.

The chain has TRBV2 and TRBJ1-5; D remains unclear. Germline V lookup: CDR1 SNHLY, CDR2 FYNNEI. The CDR3 has 15 residues. Between the trimmed V and J ends, which lost 1 base and 3 bases, there was a span of 10 bases. DNA of the CDR3: TGTGCCAGCAGTGAAGGAGAAGAATCCAATCAGCCCCAGCATTTT. Its translation: CASSEGEESNQPQHF.

The gene calls are TRBV11-2 and TRBJ1-2, with 7 nucleotides matching TRBD1. Germline CDR1 SGHAT, CDR2 FQNNGV. V lost 1 base to trimming and J lost 2 bases; unmatched junction nucleotides: 4. CDR3 length: 15 amino acids. The CDR3 nucleotides read TGTGCCAGCAGCTTAGCCGGGACAGAAAACTATGGCTACACCTTC. Amino acid sequence: CASSLAGTENYGYTF.

The J gene is TRBJ1-1, the V gene TRBV18; maybe TRBD1 (5 bases). V was pared by 5 bases and J by 7 bases, with 8 bases between. The CDR3 has 11 amino acids. Germline V gene data show CDR1 as KGHSH and CDR2 as LQKENI. The CDR3 sequence: CASSATDEAFF. The CDR3 DNA sequence: TGTGCCAGCTCAGCGACAGATGAAGCTTTCTTT.

Only a few counts were recorded for this clone. The chain has TRBV19 and TRBJ2-1; D gene ambiguous. The CDR3 covers 14 residues. The V and J ends lost 3 bases and 4 bases respectively, with 10 bases between them. Germline lookup yields CDR1 LNHDA and CDR2 SQIVND (reference sequence). CDR3 sequence: CASSMTQPYNEQFF. CDR3 bases: TGTGCCAGTAGTATGACCCAGCCGTACAATGAGCAGTTCTTC.

The V gene is TRBV6-1, the J gene TRBJ1-2, with 8 bases identical to TRBD1. This CDR3 comprises 13 residues. V lost 3 bases to trimming and J lost 7 bases; unmatched junction nucleotides: 4. Per the germline V gene, CDR1 is MNHNS and CDR2 is SASEGT. CDR3 DNA sequence: TGTGCCAGCAGTGAGACAGGGGTTCGTGGCTACACCTTC. As protein: CASSETGVRGYTF.

This clone appeared a few times. The CDR3, as DNA: TGTGCCTGGAGTCGGACAGGGAGTGGAAACACCATATATTTT. It codes for CAWSRTGSGNTIYF. V usage is TRBV30 and J usage is TRBJ1-3, with 8 bases that match TRBD1. The CDR3 runs 14 residues. V trimming: 2 bases; J trimming: 3 bases; junction bases outside the gene matches: 3. The germline V gene encodes CDR1 GTSNPN and CDR2 SVGIG (reference sequence).

This clone was observed a few times. This sequence joins TRBV3-1 (or the pseudogene TRBV3-2) and TRBJ2-2, with 8 bases lining up with TRBD1. Germline V gene lookup returns CDR1 LGHDT and CDR2 YNNKEL (reference sequence). The CDR3 spans 15 residues. The CDR3 nucleotides are TGTCCCCTGTTAAGGACAGGGAAGGACACCGGGGAGCTGTTTTTT. It codes for CPLLRTGKDTGELFF.

V is TRBV2 and J is TRBJ1-1; tentative D call: TRBD1 (5 bases). CDR3 length: 15 residues. The germline V and J ends were trimmed by 7 bases and 2 bases, with 17 bases remaining between them. The germline CDR1 and CDR2 sequences are SNHLY and FYNNEI. The CDR3: CASKLTLTANTEAFF. The CDR3 DNA sequence: TGTGCCAGCAAACTCACTTTGACAGCTAACACTGAAGCTTTCTTT.

This clone has just one count. The chain carries TRBV5-5 and TRBJ1-2, with D hard to call. Deletions cut 4 bases from V and 1 base from J, with 11 bases between. Germline V gene lookup returns CDR1 SGHKS and CDR2 YYEKEE (reference sequence). This CDR3 region has 14 residues. The CDR3 bases are TGTGCCAGCAGCCCGGAGGGCCTTAACTATGGCTACACCTTC. Protein: CASSPEGLNYGYTF.

By sample share, this clone is medium-sized (0.01 to 0.1%). The chain uses TRBV5-8 and TRBJ1-5, with a tentative D call TRBD1 (6 bases). The germline V gene has CDR1 SGHTS and CDR2 YDEGEE. CDR3 size: 15 residues. The V gene lost 4 bases and the J gene lost 3 bases, with 14 bases spanning the gap. In nucleotides, the CDR3 is TGTGCCAGCAGCCTCGGACAGAAAATCAATCAGCCCCAGCATTTT. As protein: CASSLGQKINQPQHF. Full variable domain (missing parts from reference TRBV5-8 and TRBJ1-5): EAGVTQSPTHLIKTRGQQATLRCSPISGHTSVYWYQQALGLGLQFLLWYDEGEERNRGNFPPRFSGRQFPNYSSELNVNALELEDSALYLCASSLGQKINQPQHFGDGTRLSIL.